Listed below are T cell receptor beta chains from one sample, sequenced in a study of T cells in Graves' hyperthyroidism and ophthalmopathy. MiXCR was run by TCRdb on the multiplex PCR reads, yielding one entry per CDR3 protein. The repertoire includes around 580,000 distinct CDR3 sequences, about 45% of them detected once, and about 8.3% sits in the top ten. Sequenced: peripheral blood or thyroid tissue (not recorded which). These receptor sequences come from a woman under 30 with Graves' hyperthyroidism. The conserved cysteine and the conserved F or W are not part of the CDR3 here. The order of the fields is D gene, V gene, clone size, CDR3 protein. The D gene is left open where the match is weak. Clone size is stated in some rows and not others, as once, few, many or a class when expanded.

d_gene: TRBD1; v_gene: TRBV20-1; abundance: -; CDR3aa: SATQGETQY
d_gene: TRBD2; v_gene: TRBV10-3; abundance: -; CDR3aa: AISGSQEQY
d_gene: TRBD1; v_gene: TRBV4-1; abundance: many; CDR3aa: ASSLRQGSSYEQY
d_gene: TRBD2; v_gene: TRBV20-1; abundance: -; CDR3aa: SASVAGVDEQY
d_gene: -; v_gene: TRBV7-3; abundance: -; CDR3aa: ASSQFRGHQPQH
d_gene: TRBD1; v_gene: TRBV25-1; abundance: few; CDR3aa: ATGQASYEQY
d_gene: TRBD1; v_gene: TRBV3-1; abundance: many; CDR3aa: ASSQADRGEYEQY
d_gene: TRBD1; v_gene: TRBV6-1; abundance: many; CDR3aa: ASSQGESYEQY
d_gene: -; v_gene: TRBV6-1; abundance: many; CDR3aa: ASSEYGGYT
d_gene: -; v_gene: TRBV2; abundance: many; CDR3aa: ASSRGMNTEAF
d_gene: -; v_gene: TRBV7-6; abundance: -; CDR3aa: ASSLAAGGELF
d_gene: -; v_gene: TRBV5-1; abundance: many; CDR3aa: ASSSVEGETQY
d_gene: TRBD2; v_gene: TRBV2; abundance: -; CDR3aa: ASRPGLAGGNEQF
d_gene: -; v_gene: TRBV7-7; abundance: -; CDR3aa: ASSLKRGAVSTYEQY
d_gene: -; v_gene: TRBV20-1; abundance: many; CDR3aa: SASRTTTTEAF
d_gene: TRBD2; v_gene: TRBV7-8; abundance: few; CDR3aa: ASSALLAGDTQY
d_gene: TRBD2; v_gene: TRBV29-1; abundance: -; CDR3aa: SVRNPSGIYEQY
d_gene: -; v_gene: TRBV10-3; abundance: -; CDR3aa: AISADREAKTQY
d_gene: TRBD1; v_gene: TRBV12-3/TRBV12-4; abundance: many; CDR3aa: ASSLSAGQGPEQY
d_gene: TRBD1; v_gene: TRBV13; abundance: many; CDR3aa: ASRERTGHGYT
d_gene: TRBD1; v_gene: TRBV2; abundance: -; CDR3aa: ATTGVRNTEKLF
d_gene: TRBD1; v_gene: TRBV7-2; abundance: -; CDR3aa: ASRGQGPQPQH
d_gene: -; v_gene: TRBV11-3; abundance: -; CDR3aa: ASSPRDRELF
d_gene: -; v_gene: TRBV2; abundance: -; CDR3aa: ASKAGANTEAF
d_gene: -; v_gene: TRBV29-1; abundance: -; CDR3aa: SVEISGSSYEQY
d_gene: -; v_gene: TRBV10-3; abundance: -; CDR3aa: AISSGSGEAKNIQY
d_gene: TRBD1; v_gene: TRBV12-3/TRBV12-4; abundance: many; CDR3aa: ASTRQGDEKLF
d_gene: -; v_gene: TRBV10-3; abundance: -; CDR3aa: AIRTDQAASTDTQY
d_gene: -; v_gene: TRBV13; abundance: few; CDR3aa: ASTANTGELF
d_gene: -; v_gene: TRBV6-1; abundance: many; CDR3aa: ASSGFWVSNQPQH